This TCR beta chain derives from a study of shared clonotypes between healthy human individuals. Study in general: Plates per donor: three CD4 naive, three CD4 memory, two CD8 naive, one CD8 memory. Study outcomes and limitations: Roughly 5.3% of naive CD4 clonotypes were common to a handful of donors. Sample collection involved blood only; tissue repertoires are likely different.

In germline, CDR1 is PRHDT, CDR2 FYEKMQ (reference sequence). V was pared by 5 bases and J by 0 bases, with 14 bases between. There are 16 residues in the CDR3. Of note for this clone: Its specificity is unknown.

Method: immunoSEQ multiplex PCR; TCRdb's copy keeps in-frame clones and lacks some. The table records some 1.5 million clones, approximately 96% of them present only once. The receptor was isolated from a man younger than 40 in good health. The chain employs TRBV13 and TRBJ2-1; D is undetermined. Sequenced input: naive CD4+ T cells sorted from blood. Subset indicated: CD45RA+ positively selected. CDR3 loop: CASSPPSVRSYNEQFF. In DNA, the CDR3 is TGTGCCAGCAGCCCCCCGAGTGTTCGCTCCTACAATGAGCAGTTCTTC.